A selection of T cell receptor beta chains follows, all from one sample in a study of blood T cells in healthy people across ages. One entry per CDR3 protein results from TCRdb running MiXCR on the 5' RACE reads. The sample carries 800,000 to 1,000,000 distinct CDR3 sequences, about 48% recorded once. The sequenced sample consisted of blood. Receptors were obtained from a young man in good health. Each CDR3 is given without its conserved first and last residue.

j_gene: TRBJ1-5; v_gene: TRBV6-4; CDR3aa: ASSGFKAGGDPQH
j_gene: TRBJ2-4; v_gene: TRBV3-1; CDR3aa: ASASTGGMAKNIQY
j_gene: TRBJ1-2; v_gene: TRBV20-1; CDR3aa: SAFGTAIYGYT
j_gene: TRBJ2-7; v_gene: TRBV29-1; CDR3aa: SVEFSSSWEQY
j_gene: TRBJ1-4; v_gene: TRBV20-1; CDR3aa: SALGSRNEKLF
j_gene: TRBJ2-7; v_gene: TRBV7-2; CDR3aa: ASSQQTYEQY
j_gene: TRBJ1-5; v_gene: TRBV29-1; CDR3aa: SVELGRNQPQH
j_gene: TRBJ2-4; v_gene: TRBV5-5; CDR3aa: ASSFRLAGGAKNIQY
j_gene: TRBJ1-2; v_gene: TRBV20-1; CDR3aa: SATLGYT
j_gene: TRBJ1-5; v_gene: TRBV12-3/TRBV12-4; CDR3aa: ASRGTGRSNQPQH
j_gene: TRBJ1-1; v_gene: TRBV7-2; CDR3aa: ASSPQVGAF
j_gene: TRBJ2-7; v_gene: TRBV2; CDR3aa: ASSPSPGQGY
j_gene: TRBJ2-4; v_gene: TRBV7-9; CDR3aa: ASSLVDLRATIQY
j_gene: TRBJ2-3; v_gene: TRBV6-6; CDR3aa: ASSASAGGLTDTQY
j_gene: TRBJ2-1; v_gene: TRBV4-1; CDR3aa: ASSRPPTSEQF
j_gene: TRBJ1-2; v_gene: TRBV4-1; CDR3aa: ASSQGDTNRDGYT
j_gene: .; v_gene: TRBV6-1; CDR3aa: ASSEVGDGFYEQY
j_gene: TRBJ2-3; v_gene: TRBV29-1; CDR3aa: SVEGPGRTDTQY
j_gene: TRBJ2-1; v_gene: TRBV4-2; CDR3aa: ASSPPGQGIYNEQF
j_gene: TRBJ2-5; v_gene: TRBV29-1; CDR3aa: SVGYGRETQY
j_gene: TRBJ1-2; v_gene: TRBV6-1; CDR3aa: AGRFRGANYGYT
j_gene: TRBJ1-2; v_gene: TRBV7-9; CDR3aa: ASSLGVLGYT
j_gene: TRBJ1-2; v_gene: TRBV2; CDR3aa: ASRQGGPSNYGYT
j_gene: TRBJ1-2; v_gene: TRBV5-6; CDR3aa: ASSGGWDREYGYT
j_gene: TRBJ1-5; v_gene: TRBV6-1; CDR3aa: ASRDRGTGNQPQH
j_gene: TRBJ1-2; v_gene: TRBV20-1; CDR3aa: SAVGQNYGYT
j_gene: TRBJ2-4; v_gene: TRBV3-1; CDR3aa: ASSQGDRGKSNIQY
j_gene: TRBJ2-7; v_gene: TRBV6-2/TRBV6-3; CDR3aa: ASSSIGDEQY
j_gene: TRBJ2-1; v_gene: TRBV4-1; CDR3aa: ASSREEGEDEQF
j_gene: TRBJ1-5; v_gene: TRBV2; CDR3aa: ASSLRGFTNQPQH
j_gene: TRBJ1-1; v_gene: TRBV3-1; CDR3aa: ASSLLRDYGTEAF
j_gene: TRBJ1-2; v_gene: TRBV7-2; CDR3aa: ASSLAWAGGYT
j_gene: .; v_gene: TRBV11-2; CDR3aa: ASSLGRGGSYNEQY
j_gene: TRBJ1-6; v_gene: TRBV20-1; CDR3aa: SATRTFVSSYNSPLH
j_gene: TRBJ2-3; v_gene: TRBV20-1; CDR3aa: SAERTSGFTDTQY
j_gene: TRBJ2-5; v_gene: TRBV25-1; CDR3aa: ASSDRLRETQY
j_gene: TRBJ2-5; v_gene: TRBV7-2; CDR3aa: ASSIGLAEETQY
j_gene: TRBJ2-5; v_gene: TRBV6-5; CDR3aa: ASAQGKETQY
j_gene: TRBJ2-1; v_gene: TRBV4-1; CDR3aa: ASSQVSREETQF
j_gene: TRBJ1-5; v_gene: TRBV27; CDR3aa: ASSFTQGGGFGSGQPQH
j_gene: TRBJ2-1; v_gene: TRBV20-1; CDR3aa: SASGLAGARLNEQF
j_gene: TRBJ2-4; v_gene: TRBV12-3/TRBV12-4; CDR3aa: ASSSPGQRNIQY
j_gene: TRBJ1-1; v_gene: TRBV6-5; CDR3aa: ASRSDRPEAF
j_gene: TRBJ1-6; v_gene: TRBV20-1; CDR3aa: SARRRAYPPRRYDSPLH
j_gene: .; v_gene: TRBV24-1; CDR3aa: ATSDHDTDEQY
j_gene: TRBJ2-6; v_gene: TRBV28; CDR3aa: ASTDSGANVLT
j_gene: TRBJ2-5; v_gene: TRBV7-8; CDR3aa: ASSPPGTGTETQY
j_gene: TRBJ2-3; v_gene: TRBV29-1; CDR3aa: SVESPGEDPDTQY
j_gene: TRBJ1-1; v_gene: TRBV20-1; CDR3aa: SASGQLETEAF
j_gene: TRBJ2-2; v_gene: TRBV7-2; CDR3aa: ASSLAGATGELF
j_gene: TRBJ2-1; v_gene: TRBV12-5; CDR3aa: ASGRSGGYDEQF